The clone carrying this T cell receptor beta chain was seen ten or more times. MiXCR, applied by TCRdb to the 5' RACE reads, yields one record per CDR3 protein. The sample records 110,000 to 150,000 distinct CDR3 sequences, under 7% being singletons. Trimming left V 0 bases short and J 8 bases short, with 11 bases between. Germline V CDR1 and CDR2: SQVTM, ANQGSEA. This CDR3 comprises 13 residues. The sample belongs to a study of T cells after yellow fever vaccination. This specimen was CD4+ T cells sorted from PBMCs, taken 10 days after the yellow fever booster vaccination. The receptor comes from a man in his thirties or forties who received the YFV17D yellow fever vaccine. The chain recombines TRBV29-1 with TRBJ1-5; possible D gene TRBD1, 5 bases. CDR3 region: CSVEDVMGEPQHF. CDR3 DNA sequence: TGCAGCGTTGAAGATGTGATGGGGGAGCCCCAGCATTTT.